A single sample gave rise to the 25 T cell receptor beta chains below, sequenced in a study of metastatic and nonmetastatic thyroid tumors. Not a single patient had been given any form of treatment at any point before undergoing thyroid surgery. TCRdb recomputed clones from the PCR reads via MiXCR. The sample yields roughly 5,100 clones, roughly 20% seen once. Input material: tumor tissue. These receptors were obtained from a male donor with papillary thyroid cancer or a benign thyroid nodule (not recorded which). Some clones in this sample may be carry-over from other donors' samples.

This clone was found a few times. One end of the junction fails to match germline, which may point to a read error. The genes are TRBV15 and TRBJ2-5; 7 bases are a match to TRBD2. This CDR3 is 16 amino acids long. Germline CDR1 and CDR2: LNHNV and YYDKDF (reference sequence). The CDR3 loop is CATIRDRAGAQETQYF. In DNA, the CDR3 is TGTGCCACCATCAGAGATCGGGCGGGAGCGCAAGAGACCCAGTACTTC.

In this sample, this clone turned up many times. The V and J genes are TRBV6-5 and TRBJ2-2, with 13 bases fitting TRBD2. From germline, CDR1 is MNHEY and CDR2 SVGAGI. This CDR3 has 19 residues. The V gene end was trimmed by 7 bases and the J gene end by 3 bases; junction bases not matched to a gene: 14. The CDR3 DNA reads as TGTGCCAGCAACCCATTATTCGGACTAGCGGGAGACGACACCGGGGAGCTGTTTTTT. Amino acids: CASNPLFGLAGDDTGELFF.

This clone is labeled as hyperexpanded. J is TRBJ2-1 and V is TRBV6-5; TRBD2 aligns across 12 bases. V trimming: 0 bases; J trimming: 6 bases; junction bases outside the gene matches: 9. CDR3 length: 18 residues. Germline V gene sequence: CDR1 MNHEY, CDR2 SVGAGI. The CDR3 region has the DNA TGTGCCAGCAGTTACTCCCCGACTAGCGGGAGCCAAGGCAATGAGCAGTTCTTC. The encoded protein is CASSYSPTSGSQGNEQFF.

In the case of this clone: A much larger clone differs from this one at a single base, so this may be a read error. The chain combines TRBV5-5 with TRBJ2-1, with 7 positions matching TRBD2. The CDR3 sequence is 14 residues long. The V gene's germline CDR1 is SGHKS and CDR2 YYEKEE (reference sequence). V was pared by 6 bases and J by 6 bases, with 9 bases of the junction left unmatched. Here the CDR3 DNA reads TGTGCCAGCATCCCGTGGGCGGGAGCCAATGAGCAGTTCTTC. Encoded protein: CASIPWAGANEQFF.

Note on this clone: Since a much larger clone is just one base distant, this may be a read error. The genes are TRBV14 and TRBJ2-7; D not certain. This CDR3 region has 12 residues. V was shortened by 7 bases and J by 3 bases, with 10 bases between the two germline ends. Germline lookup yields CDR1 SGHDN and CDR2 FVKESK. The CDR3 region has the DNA TGTGCCAGCATCTATGACGGCTACGAGCAGTACTTC. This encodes CASIYDGYEQYF.

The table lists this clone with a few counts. CDR3: CASRADRGAQPQHF. The DNA for the CDR3 is TGTGCCAGCAGGGCAGACAGGGGGGCTCAGCCCCAGCATTTT. The gene calls are TRBV6-1 and TRBJ1-5; 9 bases line up with TRBD1. V lost 6 bases to trimming and J lost 6 bases; unmatched junction nucleotides: 6. The germline gives CDR1 MNHNS, CDR2 SASEGT. This CDR3 comprises 14 residues.

This CDR3 is CASSSPGGAKNIQYF. The CDR3 coding sequence is TGTGCCAGCAGTTCTCCGGGGGGGGCCAAAAACATTCAGTACTTC. The rearrangement uses TRBV28 and TRBJ2-4; 8 bases are a match to TRBD2. J gave up 1 base and V 4 bases, and 3 bases lay outside the gene matches. CDR3 size: 15 residues. Germline CDR1 MDHEN, CDR2 SYDVKM. Filled out from reference TRBV28 and TRBJ2-4, the complete variable domain reads DVKVTQSSRYLVKRTGEKVFLECVQDMDHENMFWYRQDPGLGLRLIYFSYDVKMKEKGDIPEGYSVSREKKERFSLILESASTNQTSMYLCASSSPGGAKNIQYFGAGTRLSVL.

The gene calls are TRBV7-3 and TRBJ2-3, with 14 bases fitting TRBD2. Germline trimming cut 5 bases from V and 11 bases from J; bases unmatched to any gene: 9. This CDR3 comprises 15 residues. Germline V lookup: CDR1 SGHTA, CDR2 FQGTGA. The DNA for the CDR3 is TGTGCCAGCAGCCTTGGGACTAGCGGGAGTAGTAAGCAGTATTTT. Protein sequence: CASSLGTSGSSKQYF.

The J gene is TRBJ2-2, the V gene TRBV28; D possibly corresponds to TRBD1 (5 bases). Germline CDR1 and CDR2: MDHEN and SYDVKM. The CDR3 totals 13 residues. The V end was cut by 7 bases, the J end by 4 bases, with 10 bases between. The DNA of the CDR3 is TGTGCCAGCATCAGGGCCCCCACCGGGGAGCTGTTTTTT. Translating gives CASIRAPTGELFF.

CDR3: CASSDKQGDYGYTF. The CDR3 nucleotides read TGCGCCAGCAGCGACAAACAGGGGGACTATGGCTACACCTTC. The chain couples TRBV5-1 to TRBJ1-2, with 8 positions matching TRBD1. Germline CDR1 is SGHRS and CDR2 is YFSETQ. This CDR3 spans 14 amino acids. After removal of 4 bases from V and 3 bases from J, the junction contained 5 bases not matched to a gene.

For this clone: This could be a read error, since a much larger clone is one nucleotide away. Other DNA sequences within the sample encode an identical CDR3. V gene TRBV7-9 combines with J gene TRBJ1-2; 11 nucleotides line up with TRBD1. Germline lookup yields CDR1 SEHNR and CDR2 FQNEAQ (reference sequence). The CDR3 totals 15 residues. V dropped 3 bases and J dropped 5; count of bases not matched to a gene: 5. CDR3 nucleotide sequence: TGTGCCAGCAGCTTCGACGGGACAGGGGGTTATGGCTACACCTTC. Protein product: CASSFDGTGGYGYTF.

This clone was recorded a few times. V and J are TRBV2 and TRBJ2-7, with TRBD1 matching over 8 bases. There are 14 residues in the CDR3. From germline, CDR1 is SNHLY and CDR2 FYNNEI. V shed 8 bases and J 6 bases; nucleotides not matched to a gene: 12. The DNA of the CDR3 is TGTGCCAGCCTTTCAGGGGGCGCAATGGGCGAGCAGTACTTC. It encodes CASLSGGAMGEQYF.

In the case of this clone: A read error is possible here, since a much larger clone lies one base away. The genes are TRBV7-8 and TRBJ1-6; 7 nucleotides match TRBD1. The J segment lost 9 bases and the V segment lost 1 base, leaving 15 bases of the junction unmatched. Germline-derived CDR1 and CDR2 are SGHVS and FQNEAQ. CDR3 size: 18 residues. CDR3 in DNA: TGTGCCAGCAGCTTAGAAATTGACAGGGTGGTTTTTGGTTCACCCCTCCACTTT. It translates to CASSLEIDRVVFGSPLHF.

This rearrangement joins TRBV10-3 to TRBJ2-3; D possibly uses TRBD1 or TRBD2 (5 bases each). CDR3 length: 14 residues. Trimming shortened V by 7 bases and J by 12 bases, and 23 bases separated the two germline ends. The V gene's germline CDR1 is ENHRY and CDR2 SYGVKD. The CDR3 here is CAINRDGVLTTQYF. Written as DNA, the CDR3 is TGTGCCATCAACCGGGACGGGGTCCTAACAACTCAGTATTTT.

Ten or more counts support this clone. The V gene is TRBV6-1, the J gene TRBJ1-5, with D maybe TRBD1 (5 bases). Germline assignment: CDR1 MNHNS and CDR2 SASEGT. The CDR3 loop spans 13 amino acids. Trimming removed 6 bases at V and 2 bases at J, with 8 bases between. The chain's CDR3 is CASRRGGNQPQHF. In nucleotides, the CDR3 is TGTGCCAGCAGGAGGGGTGGCAATCAGCCCCAGCATTTT.

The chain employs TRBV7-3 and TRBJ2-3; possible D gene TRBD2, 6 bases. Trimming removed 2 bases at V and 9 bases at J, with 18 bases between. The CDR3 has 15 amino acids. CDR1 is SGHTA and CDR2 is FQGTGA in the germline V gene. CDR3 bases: TGTGCCAGCAGCTTAGCGGGACCCACTGGGGGGACGCAGTATTTT. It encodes CASSLAGPTGGTQYF.

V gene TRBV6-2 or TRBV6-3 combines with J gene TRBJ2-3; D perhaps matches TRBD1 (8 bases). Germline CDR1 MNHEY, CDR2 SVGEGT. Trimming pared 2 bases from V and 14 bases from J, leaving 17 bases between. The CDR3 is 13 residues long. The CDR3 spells CASSYTNRGGTYF. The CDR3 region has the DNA TGTGCCAGCAGTTACACAAACAGGGGGGGCACGTATTTT.

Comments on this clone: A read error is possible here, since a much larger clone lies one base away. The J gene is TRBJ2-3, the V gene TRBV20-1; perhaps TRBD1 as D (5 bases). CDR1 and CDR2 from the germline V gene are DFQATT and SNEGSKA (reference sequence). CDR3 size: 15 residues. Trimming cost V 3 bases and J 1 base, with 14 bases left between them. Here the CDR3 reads CSARQAGKGTDTQYF. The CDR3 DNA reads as TGCAGTGCTAGGCAGGCAGGGAAGGGCACAGATACGCAGTATTTT.

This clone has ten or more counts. CDR3 sequence reads: CAWGQGANTEAFF. The CDR3 nucleotides are TGTGCCTGGGGACAGGGGGCTAACACTGAAGCTTTCTTT. The chain combines TRBV30 with TRBJ1-1; 11 bases are shared with TRBD1. Germline CDR1 and CDR2: GTSNPN and SVGIG (reference sequence). This CDR3 region has 13 residues. The V gene end was trimmed by 5 bases and the J gene end by 2 bases; junction bases not matched to a gene: 1.

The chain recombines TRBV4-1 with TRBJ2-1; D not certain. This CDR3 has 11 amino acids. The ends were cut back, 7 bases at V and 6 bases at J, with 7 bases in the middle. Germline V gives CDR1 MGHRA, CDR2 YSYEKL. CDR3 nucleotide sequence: TGCGCCAGCACAATTGGCAATGAGCAGTTCTTC. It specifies CASTIGNEQFF.

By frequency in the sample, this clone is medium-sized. CDR3 nucleotides: TGTGCCACCAGCTTTCGTTTCGGGGGAGCTGAGACCCAGTACTTC. This sequence encodes CATSFRFGGAETQYF. This sequence joins TRBV15 and TRBJ2-5, with D possibly matching TRBD2 (6 bases). Germline-derived CDR1 and CDR2 are LNHNV and YYDKDF (reference sequence). The V end lost 5 bases, the J end lost 5 bases, and 18 bases lay between the germline ends. The CDR3 length is 15 residues.

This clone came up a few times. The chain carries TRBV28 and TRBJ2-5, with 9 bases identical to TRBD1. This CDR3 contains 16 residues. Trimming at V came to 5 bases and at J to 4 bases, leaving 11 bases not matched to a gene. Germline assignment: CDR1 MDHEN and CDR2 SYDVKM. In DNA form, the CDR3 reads TGTGCCAGCAGTGCATACCGGGACAGGGAGGGAGAGACCCAGTACTTC. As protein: CASSAYRDREGETQYF.

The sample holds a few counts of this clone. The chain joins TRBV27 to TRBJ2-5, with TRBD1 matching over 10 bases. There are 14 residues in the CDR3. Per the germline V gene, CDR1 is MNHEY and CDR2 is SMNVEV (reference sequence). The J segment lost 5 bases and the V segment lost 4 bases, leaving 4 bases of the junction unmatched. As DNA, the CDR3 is TGTGCCAGCAGTTCGGACAGGGGGTGGGAGACCCAGTACTTC. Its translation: CASSSDRGWETQYF.

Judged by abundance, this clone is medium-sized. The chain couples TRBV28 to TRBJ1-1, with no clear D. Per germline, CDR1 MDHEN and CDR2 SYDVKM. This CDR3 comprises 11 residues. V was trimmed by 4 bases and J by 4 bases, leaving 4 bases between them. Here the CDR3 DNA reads TGTGCCAGCAGTTACAGCACTGAAGCTTTCTTT. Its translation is CASSYSTEAFF.

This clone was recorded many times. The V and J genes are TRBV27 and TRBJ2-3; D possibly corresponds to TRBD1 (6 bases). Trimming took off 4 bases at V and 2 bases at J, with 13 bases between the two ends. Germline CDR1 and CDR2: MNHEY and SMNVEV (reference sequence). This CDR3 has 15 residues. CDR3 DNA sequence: TGTGCCAGCAGTTCAATCAGGGGTTACACAGATACGCAGTATTTT. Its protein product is CASSSIRGYTDTQYF.